The rows below give T cell receptor beta chains drawn from one sample of a study of blood T cell repertoires in COVID-19. The method was immunoSEQ multiplex PCR; TCRdb's version includes in-frame clones alone and lacks a portion of them. The table includes around 24,000 clones, 75% to 90% detected once. Sequencing input: peripheral blood. All receptors come from a woman in her seventies with active COVID-19. The CDR3 runs from the conserved cysteine through the conserved F or W. The order of the fields is CDR3 protein, CDR3 DNA, V gene, clone size, J gene, D gene. A D gene is named only where the DNA matches it firmly. Clone size appears in some rows only: once, few, many, or a class for an expanded clone.

CDR3: CASSESRGPSYGYTF
DNA: TGCGCCAGCAGTGAGTCAAGGGGGCCAAGCTATGGCTACACCTTC
V: TRBV10-1
size: .
J: TRBJ1-2
D: TRBD1

CDR3: CASSLDGTLYNEQFF
DNA: TGCGCCAGCAGCTTGGATGGGACTCTGTACAATGAGCAGTTCTTC
V: TRBV5-1
size: .
J: TRBJ2-1
D: .

CDR3: CATSRDGQGAQYF
DNA: TGTGCCACCAGCAGAGATGGGCAGGGCGCGCAGTATTTT
V: TRBV15
size: .
J: TRBJ2-3
D: .

CDR3: CASSFGFGANVLTF
DNA: TGTGCCAGCAGTTTCGGTTTTGGGGCCAACGTCCTGACTTTC
V: TRBV28
size: .
J: TRBJ2-6
D: .

CDR3: CASKETGAADTQYF
DNA: TGTGCCAGTAAGGAGACAGGGGCTGCAGATACGCAGTATTTT
V: TRBV19
size: .
J: TRBJ2-3
D: TRBD1

CDR3: CSAEKGTGVNYGYTF
DNA: TGCAGCGCGGAGAAGGGGACAGGGGTTAACTATGGCTACACCTTC
V: TRBV29-1
size: once
J: TRBJ1-2
D: TRBD1

CDR3: CASSPGTNYGYTF
DNA: TGTGCCAGTAGTCCAGGGACTAACTATGGCTACACCTTC
V: TRBV19
size: .
J: TRBJ1-2
D: .

CDR3: CASSPRDYPREQYF
DNA: TGTGCCAGCAGTCCCCGGGACTACCCGCGGGAGCAGTACTTC
V: TRBV28
size: .
J: TRBJ2-7
D: TRBD2

CDR3: CASSPKRPGDNSPLHF
DNA: TGTGCCAGCTCACCTAAACGTCCAGGTGATAATTCACCCCTCCACTTT
V: TRBV18
size: .
J: TRBJ1-6
D: .

CDR3: CASKMGQTYNEQFF
DNA: TGTGCCAGTAAGATGGGGCAGACCTACAATGAGCAGTTCTTC
V: TRBV19
size: once
J: TRBJ2-1
D: .

CDR3: CASSGQRGAAHEQYF
DNA: TGTGCCAGCAGCGGACAGCGGGGGGCGGCCCACGAGCAGTACTTC
V: TRBV7-2
size: .
J: TRBJ2-7
D: TRBD2

CDR3: CVPPLGLSYEKLFF
DNA: TGTGTCCCGCCCCTGGGACTATCTTATGAAAAACTGTTTTTT
V: TRBV5-3
size: .
J: TRBJ1-4
D: .

CDR3: CASSPTQLPKTQYF
DNA: TGTGCCAGCAGCCCTACACAGCTGCCAAAGACCCAGTACTTC
V: TRBV3-1/TRBV3-2
size: .
J: TRBJ2-5
D: .

CDR3: CASRRQGVNTGELFF
DNA: TGTGCCAGCAGACGACAGGGGGTGAACACCGGGGAGCTGTTTTTT
V: TRBV28
size: .
J: TRBJ2-2
D: TRBD1

CDR3: CSVEEGGNTEAFF
DNA: TGCAGCGTTGAGGAGGGTGGGAACACTGAAGCTTTCTTT
V: TRBV29-1
size: once
J: TRBJ1-1
D: .

CDR3: CASSPDRGSNQPQHF
DNA: TGTGCCAGCAGTCCAGACAGGGGCAGCAATCAGCCCCAGCATTTT
V: TRBV6-5
size: .
J: TRBJ1-5
D: TRBD1

CDR3: CAISEGGQPQHF
DNA: TGTGCCATCAGTGAAGGAGGGCAGCCCCAGCATTTT
V: TRBV10-3
size: .
J: TRBJ1-5
D: .

CDR3: CASSQVFTAGTGEGKLFF
DNA: TGCGCCAGCAGCCAGGTGTTTACTGCCGGGACAGGAGAGGGAAAACTGTTTTTT
V: TRBV4-3
size: .
J: TRBJ1-4
D: TRBD1

CDR3: CASSLRGAKDTQYF
DNA: TGTGCCAGCAGCCTTCGGGGGGCCAAAGATACGCAGTATTTT
V: TRBV27
size: .
J: TRBJ2-3
D: .

CDR3: CASSPSGSGGADTQYF
DNA: TGTGCCAGCAGCCCGTCGGGAAGCGGGGGGGCAGATACGCAGTATTTT
V: TRBV6-6
size: .
J: TRBJ2-3
D: TRBD2

CDR3: CASSYSGGATETQYF
DNA: TGTGCCAGCAGCTACAGCGGGGGGGCCACAGAGACCCAGTACTTC
V: TRBV11-2
size: .
J: TRBJ2-5
D: TRBD2

CDR3: CASSVGGQGANEKLFF
DNA: TGTGCCAGCAGCGTAGGGGGACAGGGGGCGAATGAAAAACTGTTTTTT
V: TRBV9
size: .
J: TRBJ1-4
D: TRBD1

CDR3: CASSLGDRVNSPLHF
DNA: TGTGCCAGCAGCTTAGGGGACAGGGTGAATTCACCCCTCCACTTT
V: TRBV11-1
size: .
J: TRBJ1-6
D: TRBD1

CDR3: CASSQDMGNTIYF
DNA: TGCGCCAGCAGCCAAGATATGGGAAACACCATATATTTT
V: TRBV4-1
size: .
J: TRBJ1-3
D: .

CDR3: CASSQGRFDEQYF
DNA: TGTGCCAGCTCACAAGGCAGGTTTGACGAGCAGTACTTC
V: TRBV18
size: .
J: TRBJ2-7
D: .

CDR3: CASSSNRVDEKLFF
DNA: TGCGCCAGCAGTTCGAACAGGGTGGATGAAAAACTGTTTTTT
V: TRBV4-1
size: .
J: TRBJ1-4
D: .

CDR3: CATGREGTDTQYF
DNA: TGTGCCACAGGGCGGGAGGGCACAGATACGCAGTATTTT
V: TRBV19
size: .
J: TRBJ2-3
D: TRBD2

CDR3: CASSLTGGEEKLFF
DNA: TGTGCCAGCAGTCTTACAGGGGGGGAAGAAAAACTGTTTTTT
V: TRBV6-5
size: .
J: TRBJ1-4
D: TRBD1

CDR3: CASTQGPLITGEQYF
DNA: TGTGCCAGCACGCAGGGGCCGTTAATTACGGGCGAGCAGTACTTC
V: TRBV27
size: .
J: TRBJ2-7
D: .

CDR3: CASSYRGVNYGYTF
DNA: TGTGCCAGCAGTTACAGGGGCGTGAACTATGGCTACACCTTC
V: TRBV6-5
size: .
J: TRBJ1-2
D: .

CDR3: CASSSQGWGYTF
DNA: TGTGCCAGCAGCTCACAGGGGTGGGGCTACACCTTC
V: TRBV7-2
size: .
J: TRBJ1-2
D: TRBD1

CDR3: CATSEGGTGGYYEQYF
DNA: TGTGCCACCAGTGAAGGAGGGACAGGGGGATACTACGAGCAGTACTTC
V: TRBV24-1
size: .
J: TRBJ2-7
D: TRBD1

CDR3: CASSSPRGSGANVLTF
DNA: TGTGCCAGTAGTAGCCCGAGAGGGTCTGGGGCCAACGTCCTGACTTTC
V: TRBV19
size: once
J: TRBJ2-6
D: .

CDR3: CASSIGGRRAFF
DNA: TGTGCCAGCAGTATCGGGGGGAGGAGGGCTTTCTTT
V: TRBV27
size: .
J: TRBJ1-1
D: .

CDR3: CAISESAQGQPQHF
DNA: TGTGCCATCAGTGAGTCGGCCCAGGGTCAGCCCCAGCATTTT
V: TRBV10-3
size: few
J: TRBJ1-5
D: .